This section outlines one T cell receptor beta chain sequence together with its context. Antigen specificity is unknown. The entry originates in a study of identical twins. Study-wide results and limits: A lower insertion count was a feature of abundant cord blood beta clonotypes, with no such feature in memory repertoires.

TCRdb reprocessed the 5' RACE reads via MiXCR and lists one record per CDR3 protein. The profile covers 600,000 to 850,000 distinct CDR3 sequences, with about 20% appearing a single time and over 10% taken by the ten largest. Trimming took off 4 bases at V and 8 bases at J, with 12 bases between the two ends. The CDR3 totals 13 residues. CDR1 and CDR2 from the germline V gene are SGHRS and YFSETQ. The data also belong to a second study, concerning T cells expressing NK-cell markers. In that study: Clarity on HCMV specificity was lacking for the expanded NKG2C+ T cell clones.

The sequence was obtained from a woman aged 18 to 35 in good health. The sample taken for sequencing was PBMCs. V and J are TRBV5-1 and TRBJ1-4; D not certain. The CDR3 coding sequence is TGCGCCAGCAGCCTGCAGAGTGGGGAAAAACTGTTTTTT. Translation: CASSLQSGEKLFF.